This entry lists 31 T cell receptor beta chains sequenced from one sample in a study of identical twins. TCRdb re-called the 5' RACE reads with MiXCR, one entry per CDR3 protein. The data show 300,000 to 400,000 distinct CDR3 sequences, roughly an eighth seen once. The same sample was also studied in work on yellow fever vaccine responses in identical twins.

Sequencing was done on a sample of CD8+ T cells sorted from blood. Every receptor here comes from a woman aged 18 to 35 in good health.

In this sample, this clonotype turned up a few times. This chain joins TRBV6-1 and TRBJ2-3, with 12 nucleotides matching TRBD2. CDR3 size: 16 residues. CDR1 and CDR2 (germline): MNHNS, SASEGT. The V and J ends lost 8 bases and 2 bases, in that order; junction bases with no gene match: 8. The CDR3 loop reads CASSLAGGLNTDTQYF. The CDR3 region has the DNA TGTGCCAGCTCGCTAGCGGGGGGGCTGAACACAGATACGCAGTATTTT.

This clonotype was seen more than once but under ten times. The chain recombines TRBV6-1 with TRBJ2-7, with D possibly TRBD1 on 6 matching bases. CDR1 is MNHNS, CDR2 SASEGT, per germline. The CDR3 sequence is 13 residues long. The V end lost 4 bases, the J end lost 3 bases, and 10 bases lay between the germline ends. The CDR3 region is CASSVDSFYEQYF. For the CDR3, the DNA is TGTGCCAGCAGTGTGGACAGCTTCTACGAGCAGTACTTC.

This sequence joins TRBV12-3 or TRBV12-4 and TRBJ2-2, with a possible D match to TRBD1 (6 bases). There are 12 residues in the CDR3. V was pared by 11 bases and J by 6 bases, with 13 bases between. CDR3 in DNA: TGTGCCTACAGGGATGGGGCCGGGGAGCTGTTTTTT. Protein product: CAYRDGAGELFF.

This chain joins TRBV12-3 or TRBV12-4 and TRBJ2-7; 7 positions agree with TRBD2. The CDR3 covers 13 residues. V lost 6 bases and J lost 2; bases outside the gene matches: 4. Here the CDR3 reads CASSREDPYEQYF. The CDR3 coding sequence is TGTGCCAGCAGCCGGGAGGATCCCTACGAGCAGTACTTC.

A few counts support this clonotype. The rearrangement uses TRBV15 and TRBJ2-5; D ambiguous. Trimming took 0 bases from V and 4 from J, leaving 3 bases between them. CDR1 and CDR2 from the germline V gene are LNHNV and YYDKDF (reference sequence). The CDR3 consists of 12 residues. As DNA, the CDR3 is TGTGCCACCAGCAGAGATGGAGAGACCCAGTACTTC. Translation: CATSRDGETQYF.

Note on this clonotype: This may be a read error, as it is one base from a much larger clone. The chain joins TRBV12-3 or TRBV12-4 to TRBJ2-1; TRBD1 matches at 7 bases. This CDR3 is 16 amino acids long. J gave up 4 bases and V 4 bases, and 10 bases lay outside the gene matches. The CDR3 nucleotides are TGTGCCAGCAGTTATGGAGACAGGGAACCTTACAATGAGCAGTTCTTC. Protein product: CASSYGDREPYNEQFF.

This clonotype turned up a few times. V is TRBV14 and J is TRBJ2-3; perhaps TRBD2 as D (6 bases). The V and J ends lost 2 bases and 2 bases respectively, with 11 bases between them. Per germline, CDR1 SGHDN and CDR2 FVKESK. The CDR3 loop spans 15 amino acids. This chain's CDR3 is CASSQTGGVTDTQYF. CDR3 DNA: TGTGCCAGCAGCCAAACCGGCGGGGTCACAGATACGCAGTATTTT.

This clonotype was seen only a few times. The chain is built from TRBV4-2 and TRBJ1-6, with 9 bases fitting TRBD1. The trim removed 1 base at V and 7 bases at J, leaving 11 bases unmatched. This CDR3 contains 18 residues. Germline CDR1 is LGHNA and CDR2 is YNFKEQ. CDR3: CASSQVIFRDRANSPLHF. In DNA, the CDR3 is TGTGCCAGCAGCCAAGTGATCTTCCGGGACAGGGCGAATTCACCCCTCCACTTT.

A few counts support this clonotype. CDR3 in amino acids: CASSGGTGGIVSGELFF. The DNA for the CDR3 is TGTGCCAGCAGCGGGGGGACAGGGGGTATTGTATCCGGGGAGCTGTTTTTT. The rearrangement uses TRBV9 and TRBJ2-2, with TRBD1 identical over 11 bases. In germline, CDR1 is SGDLS, CDR2 YYNGEE. V shed 3 bases and J 6 bases; nucleotides not matched to a gene: 10. The CDR3 totals 17 residues.

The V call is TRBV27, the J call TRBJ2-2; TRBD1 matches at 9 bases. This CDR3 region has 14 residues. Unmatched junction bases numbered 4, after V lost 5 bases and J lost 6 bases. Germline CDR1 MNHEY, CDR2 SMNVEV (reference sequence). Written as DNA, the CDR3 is TGTGCCAGCAGTCGACAGGGGGGGCCCGGGGAGCTGTTTTTT. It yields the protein CASSRQGGPGELFF.

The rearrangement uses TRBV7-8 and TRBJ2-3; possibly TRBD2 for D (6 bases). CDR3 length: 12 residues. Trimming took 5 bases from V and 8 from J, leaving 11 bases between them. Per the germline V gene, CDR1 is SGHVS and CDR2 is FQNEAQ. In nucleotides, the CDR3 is TGTGCCAGCAGCACCCTCGGGGGTACGCAGTATTTT. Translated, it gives CASSTLGGTQYF.

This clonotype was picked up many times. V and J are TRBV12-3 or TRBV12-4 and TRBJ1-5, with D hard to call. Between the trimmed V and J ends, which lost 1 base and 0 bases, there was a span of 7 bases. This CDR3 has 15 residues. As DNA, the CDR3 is TGTGCCAGCAGTTTAGACAGCGATAGCAATCAGCCCCAGCATTTT. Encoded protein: CASSLDSDSNQPQHF.

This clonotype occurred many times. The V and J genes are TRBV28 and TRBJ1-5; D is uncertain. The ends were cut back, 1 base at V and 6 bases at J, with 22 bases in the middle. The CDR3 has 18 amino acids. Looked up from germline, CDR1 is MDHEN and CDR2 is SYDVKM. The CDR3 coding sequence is TGTGCCAGCAGTTTATTTAGAGAGGGTTTTTCAGGAGGTCAGCCCCAGCATTTT. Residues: CASSLFREGFSGGQPQHF.

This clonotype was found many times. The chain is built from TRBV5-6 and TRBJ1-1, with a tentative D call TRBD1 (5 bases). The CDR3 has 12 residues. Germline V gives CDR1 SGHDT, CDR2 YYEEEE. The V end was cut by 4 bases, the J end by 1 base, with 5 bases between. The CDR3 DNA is TGTGCCAGCAGCAGGGGGAACACTGAAGCTTTCTTT. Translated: CASSRGNTEAFF.

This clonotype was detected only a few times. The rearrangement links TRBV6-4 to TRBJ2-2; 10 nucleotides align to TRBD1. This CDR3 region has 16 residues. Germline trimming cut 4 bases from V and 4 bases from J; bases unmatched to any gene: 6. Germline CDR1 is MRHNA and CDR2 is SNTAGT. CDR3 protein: CASSARTGGTTGELFF. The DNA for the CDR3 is TGTGCCAGCAGTGCCCGGACAGGGGGGACCACCGGGGAGCTGTTTTTT.

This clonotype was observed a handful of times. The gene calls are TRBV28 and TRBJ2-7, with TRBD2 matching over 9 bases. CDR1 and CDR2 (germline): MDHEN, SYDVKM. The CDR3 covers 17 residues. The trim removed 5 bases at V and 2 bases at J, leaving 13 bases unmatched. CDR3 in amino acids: CASSQHGGLAQTYEQYF. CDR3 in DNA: TGTGCCAGCAGTCAACACGGTGGACTAGCGCAAACCTACGAGCAGTACTTC.

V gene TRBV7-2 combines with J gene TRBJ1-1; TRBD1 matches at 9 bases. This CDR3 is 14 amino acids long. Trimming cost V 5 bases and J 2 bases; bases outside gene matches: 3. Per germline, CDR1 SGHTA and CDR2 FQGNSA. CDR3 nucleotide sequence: TGTGCCAGCAGCCAAACAGGGGGCAACACTGAAGCTTTCTTT. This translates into CASSQTGGNTEAFF.

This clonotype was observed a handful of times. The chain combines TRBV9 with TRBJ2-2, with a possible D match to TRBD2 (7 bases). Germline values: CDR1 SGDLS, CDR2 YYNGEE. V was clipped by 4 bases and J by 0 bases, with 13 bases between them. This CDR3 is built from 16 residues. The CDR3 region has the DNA TGTGCCAGCAGCTTAGGGGGGGGCTCGAACACCGGGGAGCTGTTTTTT. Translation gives CASSLGGGSNTGELFF.

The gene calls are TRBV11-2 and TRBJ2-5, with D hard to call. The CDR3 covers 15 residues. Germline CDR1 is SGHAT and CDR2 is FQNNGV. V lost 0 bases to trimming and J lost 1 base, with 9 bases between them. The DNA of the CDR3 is TGTGCCAGCAGCTTAGAGGTGGCTCTCCAAGAGACCCAGTACTTC. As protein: CASSLEVALQETQYF.

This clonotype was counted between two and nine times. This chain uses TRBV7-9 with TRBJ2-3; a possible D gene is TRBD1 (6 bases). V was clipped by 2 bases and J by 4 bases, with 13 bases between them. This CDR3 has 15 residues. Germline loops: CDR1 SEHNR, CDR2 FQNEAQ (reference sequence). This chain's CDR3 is CASSLPSGDPDTQYF. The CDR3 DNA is TGTGCCAGCAGCTTACCATCAGGGGATCCAGATACGCAGTATTTT.

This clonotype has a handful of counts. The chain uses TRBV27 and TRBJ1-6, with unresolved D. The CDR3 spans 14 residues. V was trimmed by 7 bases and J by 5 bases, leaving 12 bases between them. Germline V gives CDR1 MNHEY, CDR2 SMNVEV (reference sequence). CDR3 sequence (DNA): TGTGCCAGCACTCGACGGGCCGATAATTCACCCCTCCACTTT. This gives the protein CASTRRADNSPLHF.

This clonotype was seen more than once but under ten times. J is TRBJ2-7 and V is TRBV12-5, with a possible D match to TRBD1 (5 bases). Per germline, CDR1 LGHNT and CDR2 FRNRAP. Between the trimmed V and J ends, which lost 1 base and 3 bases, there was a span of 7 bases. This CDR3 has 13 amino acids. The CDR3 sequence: CASGLGQSYEQYF. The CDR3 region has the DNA TGTGCTAGTGGTTTGGGACAGAGCTACGAGCAGTACTTC.

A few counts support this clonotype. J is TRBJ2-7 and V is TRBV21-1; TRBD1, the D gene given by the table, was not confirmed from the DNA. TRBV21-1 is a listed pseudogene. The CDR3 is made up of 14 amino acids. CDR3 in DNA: TGTGCCAGCAGCAAAGGGACAGGGACCAACGAGCAGTACGTC. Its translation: CASSKGTGTNEQYV.

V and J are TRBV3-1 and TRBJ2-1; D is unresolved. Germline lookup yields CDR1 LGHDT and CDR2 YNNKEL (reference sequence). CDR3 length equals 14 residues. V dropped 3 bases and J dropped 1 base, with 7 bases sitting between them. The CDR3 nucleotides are TGTGCCAGCAGCCATCAGCTATCCTACAATGAGCAGTTCTTC. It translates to CASSHQLSYNEQFF.

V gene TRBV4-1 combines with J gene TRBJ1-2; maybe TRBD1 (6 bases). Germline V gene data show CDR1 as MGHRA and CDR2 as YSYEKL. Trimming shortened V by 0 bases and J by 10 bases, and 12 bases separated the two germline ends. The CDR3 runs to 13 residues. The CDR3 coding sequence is TGCGCCAGCAGCCAAGAAGGGGCAGGGGACTACACCTTC. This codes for CASSQEGAGDYTF.

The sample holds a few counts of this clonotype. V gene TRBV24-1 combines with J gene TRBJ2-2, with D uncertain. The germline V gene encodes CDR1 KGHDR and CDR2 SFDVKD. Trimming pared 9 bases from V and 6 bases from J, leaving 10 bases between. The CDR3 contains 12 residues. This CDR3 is CATRGSAGELFF. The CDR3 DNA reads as TGTGCCACCCGAGGTTCGGCCGGGGAGCTGTTTTTT.

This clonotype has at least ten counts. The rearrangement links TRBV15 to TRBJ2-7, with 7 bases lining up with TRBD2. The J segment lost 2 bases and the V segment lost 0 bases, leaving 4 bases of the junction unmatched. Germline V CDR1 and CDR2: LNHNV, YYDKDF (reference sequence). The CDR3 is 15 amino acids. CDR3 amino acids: CATSRDRAGAYEQYF. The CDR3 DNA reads TGTGCCACCAGCAGAGATCGGGCGGGAGCCTACGAGCAGTACTTC.

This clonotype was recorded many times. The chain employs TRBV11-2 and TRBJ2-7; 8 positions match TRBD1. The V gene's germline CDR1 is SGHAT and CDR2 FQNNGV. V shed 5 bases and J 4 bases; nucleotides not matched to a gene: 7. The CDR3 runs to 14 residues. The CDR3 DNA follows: TGTGCCAGCAGCCCCGGACAGGGATGGTACGAGCAGTACGTC. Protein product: CASSPGQGWYEQYV.

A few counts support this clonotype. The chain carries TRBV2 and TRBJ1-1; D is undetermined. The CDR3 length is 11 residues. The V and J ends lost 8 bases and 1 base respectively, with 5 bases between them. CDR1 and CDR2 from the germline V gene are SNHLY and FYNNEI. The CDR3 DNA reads TGTGCCAGCCCTACGAACACTGAAGCTTTCTTT. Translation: CASPTNTEAFF. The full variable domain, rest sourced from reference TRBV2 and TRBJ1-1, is EPEVTQTPSHQVTQMGQEVILRCVPISNHLYFYWYRQILGQKVEFLVSFYNNEISEKSEIFDDQFSVERPDGSNFTLKIRSTKLEDSAMYFCASPTNTEAFFGQGTRLTVV.

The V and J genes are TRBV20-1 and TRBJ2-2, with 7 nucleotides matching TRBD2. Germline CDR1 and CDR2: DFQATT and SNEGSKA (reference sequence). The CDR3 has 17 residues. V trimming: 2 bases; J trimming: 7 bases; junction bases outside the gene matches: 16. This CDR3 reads CSARSLLGGGPYGELFF. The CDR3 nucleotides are TGCAGTGCTAGATCCCTCCTTGGGGGAGGGCCATACGGGGAGCTGTTTTTT.

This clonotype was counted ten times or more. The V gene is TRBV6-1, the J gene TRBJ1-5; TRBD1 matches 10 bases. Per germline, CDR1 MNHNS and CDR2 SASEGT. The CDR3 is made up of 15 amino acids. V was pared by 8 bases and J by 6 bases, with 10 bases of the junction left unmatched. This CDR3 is CASDLTGGEGQPQHF. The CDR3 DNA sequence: TGTGCCAGCGACCTGACAGGGGGCGAGGGTCAGCCCCAGCATTTT.